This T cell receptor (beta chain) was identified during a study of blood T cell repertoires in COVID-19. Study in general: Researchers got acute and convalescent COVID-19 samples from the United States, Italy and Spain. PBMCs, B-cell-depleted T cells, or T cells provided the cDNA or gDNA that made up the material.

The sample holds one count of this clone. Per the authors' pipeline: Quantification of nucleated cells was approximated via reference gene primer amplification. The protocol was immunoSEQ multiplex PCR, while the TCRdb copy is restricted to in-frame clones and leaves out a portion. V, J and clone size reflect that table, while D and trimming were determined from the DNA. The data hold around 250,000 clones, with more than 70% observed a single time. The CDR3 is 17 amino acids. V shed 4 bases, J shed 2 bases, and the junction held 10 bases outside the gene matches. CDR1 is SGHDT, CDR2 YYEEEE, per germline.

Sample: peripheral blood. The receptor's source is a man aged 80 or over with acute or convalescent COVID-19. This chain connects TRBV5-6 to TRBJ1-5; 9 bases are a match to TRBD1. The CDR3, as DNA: TGTGCCAGCAGCATTGGCCAGGGACAGGGAGGCAATCAGCCCCAGCATTTT. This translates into CASSIGQGQGGNQPQHF.